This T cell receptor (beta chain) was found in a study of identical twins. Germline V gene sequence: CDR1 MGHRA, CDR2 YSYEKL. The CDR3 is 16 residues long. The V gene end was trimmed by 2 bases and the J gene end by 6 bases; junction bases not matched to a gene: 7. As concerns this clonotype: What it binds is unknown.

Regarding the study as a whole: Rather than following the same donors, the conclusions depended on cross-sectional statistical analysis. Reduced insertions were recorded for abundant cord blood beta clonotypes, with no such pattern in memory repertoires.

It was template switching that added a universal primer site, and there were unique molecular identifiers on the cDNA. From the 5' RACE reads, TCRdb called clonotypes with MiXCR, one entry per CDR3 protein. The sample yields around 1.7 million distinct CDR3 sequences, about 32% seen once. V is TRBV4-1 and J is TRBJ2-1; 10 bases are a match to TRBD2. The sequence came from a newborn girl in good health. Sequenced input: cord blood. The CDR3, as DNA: TGCGCCAGCAGCCAACCCGGGACTAGCGAGGGCAATGAGCAGTTCTTC. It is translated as CASSQPGTSEGNEQFF.